Listed below are T cell receptor beta chains from one sample, sequenced in a study of T cells expressing NK-cell markers. With the 5' RACE reads reprocessed, TCRdb shows one record per CDR3 protein and no DNA. This table holds around 380,000 distinct CDR3 sequences. The source material was blood T cells: a sorted CD56 or NKG2C T cell subset, CD4+ or CD8+ T cells, or bulk PBMC T cells (not recorded which). The receptors were gathered from a woman between 50 and 59 years old in good health. CDR3s include the opening cysteine and the closing phenylalanine or tryptophan.

>TRBJ2-5|TRBV7-8
CASSPATHQETQYF
>TRBJ2-3|TRBV4-2
CASSQGDGLSTDTQYF
>TRBJ2-3|TRBV11-3
CASRLSRGTDTQYF
>TRBJ1-1|TRBV5-4
CASSAQLEGEAFF
>TRBJ2-2|TRBV6-5
CASRTRQGLGSGGTGELFF
>TRBJ2-1|TRBV6-5
CASSYSRVYNEQFF
>TRBJ2-6|TRBV13
CASRAGANVLTF
>TRBJ2-5|TRBV12-3/TRBV12-4
CASSLKGLGTQYF
>TRBJ2-3|TRBV6-5
CASAGGVERGITDTQYF
>TRBJ1-1|TRBV10-3
CAISESSSSTGAFF
>TRBJ2-7|TRBV6-1
CASSDGGLYEQYF
>TRBJ2-3|TRBV5-1
CASSVGTDTQYF
>TRBJ2-3|TRBV7-2
CASSHYLHLLAGMGSVQYF
>TRBJ2-1|TRBV18
CASSPQVASDRQFF